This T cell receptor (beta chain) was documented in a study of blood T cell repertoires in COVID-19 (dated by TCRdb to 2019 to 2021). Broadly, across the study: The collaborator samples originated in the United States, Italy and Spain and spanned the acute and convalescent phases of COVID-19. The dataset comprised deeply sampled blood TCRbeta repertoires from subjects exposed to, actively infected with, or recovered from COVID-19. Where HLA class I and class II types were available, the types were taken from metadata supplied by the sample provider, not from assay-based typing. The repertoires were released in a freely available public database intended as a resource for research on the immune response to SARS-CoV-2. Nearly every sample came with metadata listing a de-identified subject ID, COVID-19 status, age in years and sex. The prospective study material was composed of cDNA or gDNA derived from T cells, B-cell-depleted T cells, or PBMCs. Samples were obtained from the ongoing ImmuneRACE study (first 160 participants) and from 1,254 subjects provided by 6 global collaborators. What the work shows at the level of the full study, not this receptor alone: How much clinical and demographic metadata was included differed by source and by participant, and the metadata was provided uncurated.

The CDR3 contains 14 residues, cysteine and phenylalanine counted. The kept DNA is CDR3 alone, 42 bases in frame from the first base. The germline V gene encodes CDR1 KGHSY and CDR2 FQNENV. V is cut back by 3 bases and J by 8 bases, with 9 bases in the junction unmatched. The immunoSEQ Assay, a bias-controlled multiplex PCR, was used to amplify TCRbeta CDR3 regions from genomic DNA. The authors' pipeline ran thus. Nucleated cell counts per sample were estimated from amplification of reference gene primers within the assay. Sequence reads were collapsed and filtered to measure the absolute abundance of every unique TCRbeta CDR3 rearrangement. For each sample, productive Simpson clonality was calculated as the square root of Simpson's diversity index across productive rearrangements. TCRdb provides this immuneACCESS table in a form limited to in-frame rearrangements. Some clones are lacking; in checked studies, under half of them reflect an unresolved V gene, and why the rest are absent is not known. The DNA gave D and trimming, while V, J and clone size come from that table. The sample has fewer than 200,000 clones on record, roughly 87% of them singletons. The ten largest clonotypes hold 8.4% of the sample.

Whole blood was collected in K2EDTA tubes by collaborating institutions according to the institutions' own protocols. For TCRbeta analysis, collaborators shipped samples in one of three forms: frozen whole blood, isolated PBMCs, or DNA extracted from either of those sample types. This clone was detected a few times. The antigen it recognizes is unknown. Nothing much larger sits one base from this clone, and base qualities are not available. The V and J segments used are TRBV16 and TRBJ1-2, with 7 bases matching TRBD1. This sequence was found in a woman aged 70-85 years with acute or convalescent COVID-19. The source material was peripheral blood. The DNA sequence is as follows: TGTGCCAGCAGCCACAGGACAGGCTCGAGGGGCTACACCTTC. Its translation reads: CASSHRTGSRGYTF.